The entry that follows covers one T cell receptor beta chain sequence. This specimen comes from a study of blood T cell repertoires in COVID-19. Study-wide background: From T cells, B-cell-depleted T cells, or PBMCs came the material, which was cDNA or gDNA.

As handled by the study authors: It was from reference gene primer amplification that nucleated cell counts were estimated. The protocol was immunoSEQ multiplex PCR, while the TCRdb copy is restricted to in-frame clones and leaves out a portion. For V, J and clone size, that table is used; D and trimming come from the DNA. This sample has about 50,000 clones, with just over 90% found just once. V was clipped by 2 bases and J by 0 bases, with 9 bases between them. Germline V gene lookup returns CDR1 SGHTA and CDR2 FQGNSA. The CDR3 consists of 15 residues. This receptor was obtained from a man aged 35-49 years with acute or convalescent COVID-19. The specimen sequenced was peripheral blood. This chain joins TRBV7-2 and TRBJ2-3; D call uncertain. The CDR3 sequence: CASSLRRSSTDTQYF. The CDR3 DNA reads TGTGCCAGCAGCTTAAGGCGGTCTAGCACAGATACGCAGTATTTT.